This T cell receptor beta chain was documented in a study of blood T cell repertoires in COVID-19. Study information: Collection of acute and convalescent COVID-19 samples took place in the United States, Italy and Spain. PBMCs, B-cell-depleted T cells, or T cells were the source of the cDNA or gDNA that made up the material.

In the authors' methods: Researchers report that nucleated cell counts were estimated from reference gene primer amplification. Profiling relied on immunoSEQ multiplex PCR, and the TCRdb table lists in-frame clones only, not all of them. V and J calls and clone size are copied from that table; D and trimming were computed from the DNA. The profile shows roughly 190,000 clones, around 90% of them singletons. This clone was counted between two and nine times. The CDR3 is 13 residues long. V was pared by 5 bases and J by 2 bases, with 9 bases between. Germline V gene lookup returns CDR1 GTSNPN and CDR2 SVGIG (reference sequence).

The rearrangement links TRBV30 to TRBJ1-4; maybe TRBD1 (6 bases). Specimen: peripheral blood. This TCR was recovered from a man in his fifties or sixties with acute or convalescent COVID-19. DNA for the CDR3: TGTGCCTGGGGGCAGGGGACTAATGAAAAACTGTTTTTT. Its translation: CAWGQGTNEKLFF.